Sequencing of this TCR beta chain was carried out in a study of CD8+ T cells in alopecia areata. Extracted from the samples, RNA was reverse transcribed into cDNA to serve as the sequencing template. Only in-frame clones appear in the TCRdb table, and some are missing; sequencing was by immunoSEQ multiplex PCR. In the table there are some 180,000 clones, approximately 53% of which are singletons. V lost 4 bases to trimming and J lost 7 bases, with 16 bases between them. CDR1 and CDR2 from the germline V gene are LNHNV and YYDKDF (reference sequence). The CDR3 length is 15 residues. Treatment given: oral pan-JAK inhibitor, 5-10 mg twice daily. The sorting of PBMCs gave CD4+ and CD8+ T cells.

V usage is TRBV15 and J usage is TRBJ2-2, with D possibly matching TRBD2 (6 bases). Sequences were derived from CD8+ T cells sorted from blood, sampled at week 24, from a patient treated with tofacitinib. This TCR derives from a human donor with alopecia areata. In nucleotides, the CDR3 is TGTGCCACCAGCAAAGGGAGGAGTGCTGGCGGGGAGCTGTTTTTT. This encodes CATSKGRSAGGELFF.